What follows describes a single T cell receptor beta chain. The antigen remains undetermined. Compared with germline, one end of the junction differs, possibly owing to a read error. The data stem from a study of cytomegalovirus exposure and HLA in healthy donors. Looking at the study overall: Sequencing of approximately 190 million T cells in an earlier analysis found around 120 million unique TCR beta sequences.

The PCR employed 60 Vbeta primers together with 13 Jbeta primers. Clones were sequenced by immunoSEQ multiplex PCR, and TCRdb holds only the in-frame ones, with some missing. The sample's table shows about 84,000 clones. Study-level points and caveats: Within a later analysis, the majority of CMV-associated TCR beta chains appeared HLA-restricted. A later analysis revealed that TCR association rates differed between HLA loci, peaking at DRB1 and bottoming out at HLA-C. Associated with cytomegalovirus, according to the listing, were some 180 TCR beta chains.

Sequencing was carried out using PBMCs. The origin of this receptor is a man aged 50 to 59 in good health and CMV-seronegative.

Here the CDR3 reads CVISVTGDKNIQYF. The DNA of the CDR3 is TGTGTCATCAGTGTGACAGGGGACAAAAACATTCAGTACTTC. The rearrangement links TRBV10-3 to TRBJ2-4; 8 bases are shared with TRBD1. This CDR3 contains 14 residues. CDR1 ENHRY and CDR2 SYGVKD come from the germline V gene.